Listed below are T cell receptor beta chains from one sample, sequenced in a study of blood T cells in healthy people across ages. MiXCR, run by TCRdb on the 5' RACE reads, gives a single entry per CDR3 protein. The sample holds fewer than 2 million distinct CDR3 sequences; approximately 39% are singletons and the top ten take under 25%. Sequenced material: blood. These receptors all come from a human donor in good health. Each CDR3 is given with its conserved first and last residue. The order of the fields is D gene, V gene, clone size, J gene, CDR3 protein, CDR3 DNA. The D gene is left open where the match is weak. Clone size appears in some rows only: once, few, many, or a class for an expanded clone.

D gene: TRBD2
V gene: TRBV9
clone size: NA
J gene: TRBJ2-3
CDR3 protein: CASSQGLERDTQYF
CDR3 DNA: TGTGCCAGCAGCCAAGGACTAGAAAGAGATACGCAGTATTTT

D gene: NA
V gene: TRBV20-1
clone size: few
J gene: TRBJ2-7
CDR3 protein: CSAIRQNYEQYF
CDR3 DNA: TGCAGTGCTATTCGACAAAACTACGAGCAGTACTTC

D gene: NA
V gene: TRBV4-3
clone size: NA
J gene: TRBJ2-5
CDR3 protein: CASSQDIGGGPKSETQYF
CDR3 DNA: TGCGCCAGCAGCCAAGACATTGGGGGGGGCCCAAAGAGCGAGACCCAGTACTTC

D gene: NA
V gene: TRBV29-1
clone size: NA
J gene: TRBJ2-5
CDR3 protein: CSVGPAAQETQYF
CDR3 DNA: TGCAGCGTCGGACCAGCGGCCCAAGAGACCCAGTACTTC

D gene: NA
V gene: TRBV29-1
clone size: NA
J gene: TRBJ2-7
CDR3 protein: CSVMLGGYEQYF
CDR3 DNA: TGCAGCGTCATGTTAGGCGGCTACGAGCAGTACTTC

D gene: NA
V gene: TRBV13
clone size: NA
J gene: TRBJ2-7
CDR3 protein: CASSLGLHSEQYF
CDR3 DNA: TGTGCCAGCAGCTTAGGCCTCCACAGCGAGCAGTACTTC

D gene: NA
V gene: TRBV5-1
clone size: few
J gene: TRBJ2-4
CDR3 protein: CASSLGAGEGQYF
CDR3 DNA: TGCGCCAGCAGCTTGGGGGCCGGGGAAGGGCAGTACTTC

D gene: NA
V gene: TRBV7-3
clone size: few
J gene: TRBJ2-7
CDR3 protein: CASSSQAGDEQYF
CDR3 DNA: TGTGCCAGCAGCTCCCAGGCAGGCGACGAGCAGTACTTC

D gene: NA
V gene: TRBV9
clone size: few
J gene: TRBJ2-7
CDR3 protein: CASSGGTQGYEQYF
CDR3 DNA: TGTGCCAGCAGCGGGGGGACACAGGGCTACGAGCAGTACTTC

D gene: NA
V gene: TRBV5-6
clone size: NA
J gene: TRBJ2-7
CDR3 protein: CASSLTGPQYF
CDR3 DNA: TGTGCCAGCAGCTTGACGGGACCGCAGTACTTC

D gene: NA
V gene: TRBV4-3
clone size: few
J gene: TRBJ1-6
CDR3 protein: CASSQAPYSPLHF
CDR3 DNA: TGCGCCAGCAGCCAAGCTCCTTATTCACCCCTCCACTTT

D gene: TRBD2
V gene: TRBV4-2
clone size: few
J gene: TRBJ2-7
CDR3 protein: CASQSGGTYEQYF
CDR3 DNA: TGTGCCAGCCAAAGCGGGGGGACCTACGAGCAGTACTTC

D gene: NA
V gene: TRBV10-3
clone size: few
J gene: TRBJ2-7
CDR3 protein: CTISERSRGGYEQYF
CDR3 DNA: TGTACCATCAGTGAGCGGAGCAGGGGGGGGTACGAGCAGTACTTC

D gene: NA
V gene: TRBV6-2/TRBV6-3
clone size: few
J gene: TRBJ1-5
CDR3 protein: CASNDPGGQPQHF
CDR3 DNA: TGTGCCAGCAACGACCCGGGGGGTCAGCCCCAGCATTTT

D gene: TRBD1
V gene: TRBV10-3
clone size: NA
J gene: TRBJ1-4
CDR3 protein: CASSTGDEKLFF
CDR3 DNA: TGTGCCAGCAGTACAGGGGATGAAAAACTGTTTTTT

D gene: NA
V gene: TRBV3-1
clone size: NA
J gene: TRBJ2-4
CDR3 protein: CASSRRGGNIQYF
CDR3 DNA: TGTGCCAGCAGCCGCAGGGGAGGGAACATTCAGTACTTC

D gene: NA
V gene: TRBV12-3/TRBV12-4
clone size: few
J gene: TRBJ2-3
CDR3 protein: CASSLATGAQYF
CDR3 DNA: TGTGCCAGCAGTTTAGCGACCGGGGCGCAGTATTTT

D gene: NA
V gene: TRBV29-1
clone size: NA
J gene: TRBJ2-7
CDR3 protein: CSVRGGLYEQYF
CDR3 DNA: TGCAGCGTCAGAGGGGGACTCTACGAGCAGTACTTC

D gene: TRBD1
V gene: TRBV5-1
clone size: NA
J gene: TRBJ2-1
CDR3 protein: CASSLGTGGHNNEQFF
CDR3 DNA: TGCGCCAGCAGCTTGGGGACAGGGGGACACAACAATGAGCAGTTCTTC

D gene: TRBD2
V gene: TRBV11-2
clone size: many
J gene: TRBJ2-1
CDR3 protein: CASSFEGSLAGSYNEQFF
CDR3 DNA: TGTGCCAGCAGCTTTGAAGGGTCCCTAGCGGGCTCCTACAATGAGCAGTTCTTC

D gene: TRBD1
V gene: TRBV4-1
clone size: few
J gene: TRBJ2-4
CDR3 protein: CASSQPGRDRVNIQYF
CDR3 DNA: TGCGCCAGCAGCCAACCTGGGCGGGACAGGGTAAACATTCAGTACTTC

D gene: NA
V gene: TRBV10-3
clone size: NA
J gene: TRBJ2-3
CDR3 protein: CAITREGTDTQYF
CDR3 DNA: TGTGCCATCACGAGGGAAGGCACAGATACGCAGTATTTT

D gene: NA
V gene: TRBV29-1
clone size: NA
J gene: TRBJ2-7
CDR3 protein: CSVDLGEPYEQYF
CDR3 DNA: TGCAGCGTTGATTTGGGGGAACCCTACGAGCAGTACTTC

D gene: NA
V gene: TRBV12-3/TRBV12-4
clone size: few
J gene: TRBJ2-4
CDR3 protein: CASSLIRGAKNIQYF
CDR3 DNA: TGTGCCAGCAGTTTAATCCGAGGGGCCAAAAACATTCAGTACTTC

D gene: TRBD2
V gene: TRBV7-3
clone size: NA
J gene: TRBJ2-5
CDR3 protein: CASSRGVAETQYF
CDR3 DNA: TGTGCCAGCAGCCGGGGGGTGGCTGAGACCCAGTACTTC

D gene: NA
V gene: TRBV10-3
clone size: NA
J gene: TRBJ2-7
CDR3 protein: CAISEGQSYEQYF
CDR3 DNA: TGTGCCATCAGTGAGGGACAGTCCTACGAGCAGTACTTC

D gene: TRBD2
V gene: TRBV2
clone size: NA
J gene: TRBJ2-4
CDR3 protein: CASSGVVRGDSKNIQYF
CDR3 DNA: TGTGCCAGCAGTGGAGTTGTGCGGGGGGACTCCAAAAACATTCAGTACTTC

D gene: NA
V gene: TRBV20-1
clone size: few
J gene: TRBJ1-2
CDR3 protein: CSATRVGFDYGYTF
CDR3 DNA: TGCAGTGCTACCCGAGTGGGGTTTGACTATGGCTACACCTTC

D gene: TRBD2
V gene: TRBV29-1
clone size: NA
J gene: TRBJ2-1
CDR3 protein: CSVFKYSGVSYNEQFF
CDR3 DNA: TGCAGCGTTTTCAAATATAGCGGGGTCTCCTACAATGAGCAGTTCTTC